One and the same sample provided the 6 T cell receptor beta chains below, sequenced in a study of type 1 and type 2 diabetes patients. Amplification started from genomic DNA. Multiplex PCR with 30 forward and 13 reverse primers amplified the TCR beta CDR3. MiXCR was run by TCRdb on the multiplex PCR reads, yielding one entry per CDR3 protein. This table holds around 300,000 distinct CDR3 sequences, 47% found once. Sequences were obtained from peripheral blood mononuclear cells (PBMCs). Source of these receptors: a man younger than 30 with type 2 diabetes.

The CDR3 DNA sequence: TGTGCCAGCAGCTTCGGCGGGCATGAGCAGTTCTTC. It encodes CASSFGGHEQFF. The chain combines TRBV11-2 with TRBJ2-1; maybe TRBD2 (5 bases). Trimming left V 3 bases short and J 8 bases short, with 8 bases between. This CDR3 contains 12 residues. Germline V CDR1 and CDR2: SGHAT, FQNNGV. Combining the CDR3 with reference TRBV11-2 and TRBJ2-1 gives the whole variable domain EAGVAQSPRYKIIEKRQSVAFWCNPISGHATLYWYQQILGQGPKLLIQFQNNGVVDDSQLPKDRFSAERLKGVDSTLKIQPAKLEDSAVYLCASSFGGHEQFFGPGTRLTVL.

The chain recombines TRBV28 with TRBJ2-6; D is unresolved. The CDR3 loop spans 17 amino acids. The germline V gene encodes CDR1 MDHEN and CDR2 SYDVKM. V was trimmed by 5 bases and J by 0 bases, leaving 14 bases between them. The CDR3 DNA reads TGTGCCAGCAGTACGGAACAATCTGGCTCTGGGGCCAACGTCCTGACTTTC. It codes for CASSTEQSGSGANVLTF.

In this sample, this clonotype turned up a few times. The chain is built from TRBV29-1 and TRBJ1-1; no firm D call. Germline CDR1 reads SQVTM; CDR2 reads ANQGSEA. Trimming left V 1 base short and J 2 bases short, with 8 bases between. CDR3 length: 13 amino acids. The CDR3 DNA sequence: TGCAGCGTTGAAGGGGAGCTCAACACTGAAGCTTTCTTT. It specifies CSVEGELNTEAFF. The variable domain in full, with the rest retrieved from reference TRBV29-1 and TRBJ1-1, is SAVISQKPSRDICQRGTSLTIQCQVDSQVTMMFWYRQQPGQSLTLIATANQGSEATYESGFVIDKFPISRPNLTFSTLTVSNMSPEDSSIYLCSVEGELNTEAFFGQGTRLTVV.

The table lists this clonotype with a few counts. J is TRBJ2-7 and V is TRBV6-5, with a weak D call TRBD1 (5 bases). The CDR3 runs to 14 residues. V lost 2 bases and J lost 1, with 9 bases in between. In germline, CDR1 is MNHEY, CDR2 SVGAGI. The DNA for the CDR3 is TGTGCCAGCAGTTACAGGGGCGAGTCCTACGAGCAGTACTTC. It specifies CASSYRGESYEQYF.

V is TRBV30 and J is TRBJ2-5; the D is unclear. The V end was cut by 0 bases, the J end by 0 bases, with 8 bases between. CDR3 size: 14 residues. Looked up from germline, CDR1 is GTSNPN and CDR2 is SVGIG (reference sequence). CDR3 DNA sequence: TGTGCCTGGAGTGTAACCGGACACCAAGAGACCCAGTACTTC. Translating gives CAWSVTGHQETQYF.

Many counts were recorded for this clonotype. This chain links TRBV30 with TRBJ1-1; no definite D call. The CDR3 has 12 residues. Germline assignment: CDR1 GTSNPN and CDR2 SVGIG (reference sequence). V dropped 1 base and J dropped 1 base, with 4 bases sitting between them. CDR3 protein: CAWSEGNTEAFF. As DNA, the CDR3 is TGTGCCTGGAGTGAGGGGAACACTGAAGCTTTCTTT.